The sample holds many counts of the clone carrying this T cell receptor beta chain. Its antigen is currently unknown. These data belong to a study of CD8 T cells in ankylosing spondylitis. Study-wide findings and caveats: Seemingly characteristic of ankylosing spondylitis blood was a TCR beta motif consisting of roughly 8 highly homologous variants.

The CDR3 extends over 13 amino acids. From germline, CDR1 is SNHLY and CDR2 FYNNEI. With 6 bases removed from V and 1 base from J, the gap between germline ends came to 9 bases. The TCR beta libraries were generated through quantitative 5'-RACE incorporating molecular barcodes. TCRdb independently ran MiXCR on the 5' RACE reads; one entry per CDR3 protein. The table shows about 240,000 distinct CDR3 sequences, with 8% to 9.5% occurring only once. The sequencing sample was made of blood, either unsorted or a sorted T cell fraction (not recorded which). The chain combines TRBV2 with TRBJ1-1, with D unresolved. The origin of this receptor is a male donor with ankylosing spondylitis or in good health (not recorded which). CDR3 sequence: CASSASPNTEAFF. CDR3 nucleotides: TGTGCCAGCAGCGCCAGCCCGAACACTGAAGCTTTCTTT. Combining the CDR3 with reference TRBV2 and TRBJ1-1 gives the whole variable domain EPEVTQTPSHQVTQMGQEVILRCVPISNHLYFYWYRQILGQKVEFLVSFYNNEISEKSEIFDDQFSVERPDGSNFTLKIRSTKLEDSAMYFCASSASPNTEAFFGQGTRLTVV.